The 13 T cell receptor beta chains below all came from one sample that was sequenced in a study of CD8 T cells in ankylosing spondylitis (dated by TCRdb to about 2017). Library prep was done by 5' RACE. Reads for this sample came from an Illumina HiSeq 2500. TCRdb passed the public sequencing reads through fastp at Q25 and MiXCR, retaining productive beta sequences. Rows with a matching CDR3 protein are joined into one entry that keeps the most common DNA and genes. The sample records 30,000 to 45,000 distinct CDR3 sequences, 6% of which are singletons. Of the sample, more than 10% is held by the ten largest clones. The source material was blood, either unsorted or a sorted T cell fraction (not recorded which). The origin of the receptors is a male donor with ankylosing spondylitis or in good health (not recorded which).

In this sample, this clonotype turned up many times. The CDR3 nucleotides read TGCAGTGCGCTTATGCCGGCTGGAAACACCATATATTTT. Encoded protein: CSALMPAGNTIYF. The chain combines TRBV20-1 with TRBJ1-3; D gene ambiguous. The CDR3 totals 13 residues. Looked up from germline, CDR1 is DFQATT and CDR2 is SNEGSKA (reference sequence). Trimming pared 6 bases from V and 2 bases from J, leaving 11 bases between.

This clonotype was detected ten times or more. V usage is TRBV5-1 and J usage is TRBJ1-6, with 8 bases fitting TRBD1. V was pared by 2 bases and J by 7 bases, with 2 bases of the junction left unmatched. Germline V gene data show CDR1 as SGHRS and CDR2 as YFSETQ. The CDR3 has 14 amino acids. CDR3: CASSFGQGNSPLHF. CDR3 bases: TGCGCCAGCAGCTTCGGACAGGGAAATTCACCCCTCCACTTT.

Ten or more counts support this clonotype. The CDR3 DNA reads TGTGCCATCACCGGGACTACCTTCTCCAATGAGCAGTTCTTC. This gives the protein CAITGTTFSNEQFF. This chain links TRBV10-3 with TRBJ2-1, with TRBD2 matching 7 bases. Germline V gene lookup returns CDR1 ENHRY and CDR2 SYGVKD. V shed 7 bases and J 6 bases; nucleotides not matched to a gene: 9. This CDR3 has 14 residues.

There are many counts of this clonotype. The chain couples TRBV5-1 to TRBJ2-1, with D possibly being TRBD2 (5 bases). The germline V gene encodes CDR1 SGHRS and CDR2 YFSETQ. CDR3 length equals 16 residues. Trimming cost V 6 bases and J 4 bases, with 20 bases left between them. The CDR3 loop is CASTRLTGNGYNEQFF. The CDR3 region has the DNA TGCGCCAGCACGCGCTTGACCGGGAACGGGTACAATGAGCAGTTCTTC.

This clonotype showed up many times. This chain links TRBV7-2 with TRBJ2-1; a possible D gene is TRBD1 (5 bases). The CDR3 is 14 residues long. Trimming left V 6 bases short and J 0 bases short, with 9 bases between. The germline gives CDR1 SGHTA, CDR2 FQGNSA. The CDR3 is CASRDTSSYNEQFF. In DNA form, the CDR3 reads TGTGCCAGCAGGGACACCAGCTCCTACAATGAGCAGTTCTTC.

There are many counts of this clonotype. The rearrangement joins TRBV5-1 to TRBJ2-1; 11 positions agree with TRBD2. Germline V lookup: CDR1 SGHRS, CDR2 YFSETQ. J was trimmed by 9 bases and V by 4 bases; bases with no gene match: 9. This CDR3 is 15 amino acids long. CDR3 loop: CASSPPTSGGVEQFF. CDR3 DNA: TGCGCCAGCAGCCCCCCTACTAGCGGGGGAGTTGAGCAGTTCTTC.

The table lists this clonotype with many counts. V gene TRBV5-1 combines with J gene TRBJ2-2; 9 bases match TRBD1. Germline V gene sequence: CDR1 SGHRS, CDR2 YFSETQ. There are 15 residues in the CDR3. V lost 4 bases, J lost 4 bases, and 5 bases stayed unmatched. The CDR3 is CASSLEGQGTGELFF. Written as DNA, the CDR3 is TGCGCCAGCAGCCTAGAGGGACAGGGCACCGGGGAGCTGTTTTTT.

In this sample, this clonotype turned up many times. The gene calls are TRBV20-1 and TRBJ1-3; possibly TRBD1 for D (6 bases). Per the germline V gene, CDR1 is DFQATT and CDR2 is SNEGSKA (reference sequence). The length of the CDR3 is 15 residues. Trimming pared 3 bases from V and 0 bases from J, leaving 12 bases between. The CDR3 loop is CSARPGTNSGNTIYF. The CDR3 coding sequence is TGCAGTGCTAGGCCCGGGACAAACTCTGGAAACACCATATATTTT.

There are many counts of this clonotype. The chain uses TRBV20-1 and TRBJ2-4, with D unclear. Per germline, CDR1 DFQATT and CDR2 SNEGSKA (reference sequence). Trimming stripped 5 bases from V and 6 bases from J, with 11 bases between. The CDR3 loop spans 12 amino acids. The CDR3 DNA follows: TGCAGTGCTCGTCAGGAGCTAAACATTCAGTACTTC. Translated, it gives CSARQELNIQYF.

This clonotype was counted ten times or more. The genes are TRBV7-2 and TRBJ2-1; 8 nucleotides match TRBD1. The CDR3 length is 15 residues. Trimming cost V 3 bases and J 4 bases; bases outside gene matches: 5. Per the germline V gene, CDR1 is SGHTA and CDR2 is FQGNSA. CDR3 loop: CASSLVRGLYNEQFF. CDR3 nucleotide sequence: TGTGCCAGCAGCTTGGTCAGGGGGCTTTACAATGAGCAGTTCTTC. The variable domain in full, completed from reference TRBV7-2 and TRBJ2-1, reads GAGVSQSPSNKVTEKGKDVELRCDPISGHTALYWYRQSLGQGLEFLIYFQGNSAPDKSGLPSDRFSAERTGGSVSTLTIQRTQQEDSAVYLCASSLVRGLYNEQFFGPGTRLTVL.

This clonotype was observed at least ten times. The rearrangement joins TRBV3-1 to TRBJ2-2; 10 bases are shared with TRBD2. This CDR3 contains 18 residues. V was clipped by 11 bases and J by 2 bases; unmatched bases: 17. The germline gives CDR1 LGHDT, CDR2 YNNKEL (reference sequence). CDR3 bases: TGTGCCTCCTCGCCTACCGGGACTAGCGATATAAACACCGGGGAGCTGTTTTTT. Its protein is CASSPTGTSDINTGELFF.

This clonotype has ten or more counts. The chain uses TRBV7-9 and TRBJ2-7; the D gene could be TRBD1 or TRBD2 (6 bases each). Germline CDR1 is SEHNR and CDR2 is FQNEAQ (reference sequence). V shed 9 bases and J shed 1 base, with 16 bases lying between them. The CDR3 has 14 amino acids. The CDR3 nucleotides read TGTGCCAGTTCAGTAGGGGGAGGATCCTACGAGCAGTACTTC. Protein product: CASSVGGGSYEQYF.

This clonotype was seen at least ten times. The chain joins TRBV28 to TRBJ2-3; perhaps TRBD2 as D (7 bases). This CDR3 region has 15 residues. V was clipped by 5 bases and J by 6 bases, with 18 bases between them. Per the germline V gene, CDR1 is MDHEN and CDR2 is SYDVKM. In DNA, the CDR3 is TGTGCCAGCAGTGGGGGGGCGGGAGAACGCGATACGCAGTATTTT. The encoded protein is CASSGGAGERDTQYF.